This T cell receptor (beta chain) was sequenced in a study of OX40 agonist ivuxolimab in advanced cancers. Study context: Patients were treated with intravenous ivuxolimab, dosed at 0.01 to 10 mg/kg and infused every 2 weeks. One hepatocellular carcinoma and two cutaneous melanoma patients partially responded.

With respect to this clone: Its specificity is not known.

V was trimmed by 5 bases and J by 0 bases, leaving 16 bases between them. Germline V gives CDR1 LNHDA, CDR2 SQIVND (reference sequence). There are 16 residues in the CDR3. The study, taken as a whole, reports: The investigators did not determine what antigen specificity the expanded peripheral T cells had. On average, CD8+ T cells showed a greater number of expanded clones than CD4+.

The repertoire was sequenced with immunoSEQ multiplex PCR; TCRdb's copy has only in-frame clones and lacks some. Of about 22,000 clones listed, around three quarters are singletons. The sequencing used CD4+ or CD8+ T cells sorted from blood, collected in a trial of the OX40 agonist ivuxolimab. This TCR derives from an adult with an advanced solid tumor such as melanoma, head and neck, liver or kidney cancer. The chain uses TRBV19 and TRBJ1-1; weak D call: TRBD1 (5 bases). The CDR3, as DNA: TGTGCCAGTAGTTTACTCCCGGGACCGTTGAACACTGAAGCTTTCTTT. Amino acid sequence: CASSLLPGPLNTEAFF.